This T cell receptor (beta chain) was sequenced in a study of CD8 T cells in ankylosing spondylitis. This clonotype showed up many times. TCRdb re-called the 5' RACE reads with MiXCR, one entry per CDR3 protein. This sample yields some 150,000 distinct CDR3 sequences, of which over 9.5% are seen a single time; about 3.8% belongs to the top ten. The CDR3 runs 15 residues. The V and J ends lost 4 bases and 5 bases respectively, with 18 bases between them. Per germline, CDR1 SGHRS and CDR2 YFSETQ. This clonotype was obtained from a female donor with ankylosing spondylitis or in good health (not recorded which). This sequence joins TRBV5-1 and TRBJ1-1, with TRBD1 as a possible D gene (5 bases). Sequencing used blood, either unsorted or a sorted T cell fraction (not recorded which). The CDR3, as DNA: TGCGCCAGCAGCACCCTGGACGGGAGGGGAACTGAAGCTTTCTTT. Translation gives CASSTLDGRGTEAFF.